Below, 30 T cell receptor beta chains from the same sample are listed, as sequenced in a study of T cell responses to AZD1222 COVID-19 vaccine. The method was immunoSEQ multiplex PCR; TCRdb's version includes in-frame clones alone and lacks a portion of them. The sample has over 150,000 clones; 85% to 90% are singletons. Specimen: peripheral blood, collected on day 0 of MenACWY control vaccination. The receptor set was obtained from an adult in good health.

About this clone: This same CDR3 is encoded by further DNA sequences in the sample. This chain uses TRBV9 with TRBJ2-7, with 7 positions matching TRBD1. The CDR3 contains 14 residues. V lost 0 bases and J lost 3; bases outside the gene matches: 3. Germline V gene lookup returns CDR1 SGDLS and CDR2 YYNGEE. The DNA of the CDR3 is TGTGCCAGCAGCGTAGCGTCAGGGGGCTACGAGCAGTACTTC. Translated, it gives CASSVASGGYEQYF.

The chain couples TRBV7-8 to TRBJ1-3; D gene unclear. Germline V gives CDR1 SGHVS, CDR2 FQNEAQ. This CDR3 spans 16 amino acids. V was shortened by 2 bases and J by 0 bases, with 11 bases between the two germline ends. The CDR3 loop reads CASSLIGRSSGNTIYF. CDR3 coding DNA: TGTGCCAGCAGCTTAATCGGCCGGTCCTCTGGAAACACCATATATTTT.

CDR3 coding DNA: TGTGCCACCAGTGATCCGACAGGGGATCGTCCTGAAGCTTTCTTT. Translation gives CATSDPTGDRPEAFF. The chain has TRBV24-1 and TRBJ1-1; TRBD1 agrees at 8 bases. CDR1 KGHDR and CDR2 SFDVKD come from the germline V gene. The CDR3 contains 15 residues. V gave up 3 bases and J gave up 6 bases; unmatched junction bases: 8.

The J gene is TRBJ2-5, the V gene TRBV25-1, with D perhaps TRBD1 (6 bases). The CDR3 has 16 amino acids. V was clipped by 2 bases and J by 5 bases, with 18 bases between them. CDR1 is MGHDK and CDR2 is SYGVNS in the germline V gene. CDR3 region: CASSEGAGDKAETQYF. For the CDR3, the DNA is TGTGCCAGCAGTGAAGGAGCAGGGGATAAGGCCGAGACCCAGTACTTC. The complete variable domain, with remaining parts taken from reference TRBV25-1 and TRBJ2-5, reads EADIYQTPRYLVIGTGKKITLECSQTMGHDKMYWYQQDPGMELHLIHYSYGVNSTEKGDLSSESTVSRIRTEHFPLTLESARPSHTSQYLCASSEGAGDKAETQYFGPGTRLLVL.

The V and J genes are TRBV19 and TRBJ1-1; TRBD1 aligns across 10 bases. Germline V CDR1 and CDR2: LNHDA, SQIVND (reference sequence). The CDR3 covers 13 residues. Trimming cost V 8 bases and J 6 bases; bases outside gene matches: 6. CDR3 nucleotide sequence: TGTGCCAGTGTGGACAGGGGGAGGTCTGAAGCTTTCTTT. Its translation is CASVDRGRSEAFF.

The rearrangement links TRBV3-1 (or the pseudogene TRBV3-2) to TRBJ2-3, with D uncertain. The germline CDR1 and CDR2 sequences are LGHDT and YNNKEL (reference sequence). The CDR3 is 14 amino acids. V was pared by 1 base and J by 1 base, with 6 bases between. CDR3 in amino acids: CASSQGPGTDTQYF. DNA of the CDR3: TGTGCCAGCAGCCAAGGGCCAGGCACAGATACGCAGTATTTT.

This clone has a single count. Sequence at one end of the junction differs from germline and may be a read error. The chain is built from TRBV10-2 and TRBJ1-1; 7 nucleotides align to TRBD1. The germline V gene encodes CDR1 WSHSY and CDR2 SAAADI. This CDR3 contains 13 residues. The CDR3 reads CARRGQGGTEAFF. CDR3 coding DNA: TGCGCCCGCAGGGGCCAGGGGGGCACTGAAGCTTTCTTT.

In DNA form, the CDR3 reads TGTGCCTGGAGTGTATTGATCGGGGGGCTAGCGGGGATGGGAGAGACCCAGTACTTC. As protein: CAWSVLIGGLAGMGETQYF. The chain carries TRBV30 and TRBJ2-5; 9 nucleotides match TRBD2. J was trimmed by 4 bases and V by 0 bases; bases with no gene match: 18. Germline V gene data show CDR1 as GTSNPN and CDR2 as SVGIG (reference sequence). The CDR3 runs to 19 residues.

CDR3 coding DNA: TGTGCCAGCAGCTACAGGGATAAGAACACTGAAGCTTTCTTT. Translation gives CASSYRDKNTEAFF. The chain carries TRBV11-2 and TRBJ1-1; D might be TRBD1 (6 bases). Trimming cost V 4 bases and J 1 base, with 10 bases left between them. The length of the CDR3 is 14 residues. Germline V gene lookup returns CDR1 SGHAT and CDR2 FQNNGV.

The rearrangement links TRBV7-9 to TRBJ1-3, with D uncertain. The CDR3 spans 16 residues. CDR1 and CDR2 from the germline V gene are SEHNR and FQNEAQ (reference sequence). Trimming took off 2 bases at V and 0 bases at J, with 11 bases between the two ends. The CDR3 DNA is TGTGCCAGCAGCTTAAGCCCGATTAGCTCTGGAAACACCATATATTTT. Protein product: CASSLSPISSGNTIYF.

The chain uses TRBV4-2 and TRBJ2-7, with a weak D call TRBD1 (6 bases). The V and J ends lost 0 bases and 0 bases respectively, with 9 bases between them. CDR1 is LGHNA, CDR2 YNFKEQ, per germline. This CDR3 comprises 15 residues. The CDR3 DNA is TGTGCCAGCAGCCAAGATGGGGGCAGCTCCTACGAGCAGTACTTC. It yields the protein CASSQDGGSSYEQYF.

The chain joins TRBV9 to TRBJ2-7; weak D call: TRBD1 (6 bases). CDR1 SGDLS and CDR2 YYNGEE come from the germline V gene. V lost 6 bases and J lost 13, with 26 bases in between. This CDR3 is built from 14 residues. CDR3 nucleotide sequence: TGTGCCAGCATTGATAGAGGGGGACCCGGTAATTTATACTTC. It translates to CASIDRGGPGNLYF.

This sequence joins TRBV7-2 and TRBJ2-7; D uncertain. V shed 8 bases and J shed 6 bases, with 14 bases lying between them. This CDR3 has 12 residues. Germline V gene lookup returns CDR1 SGHTA and CDR2 FQGNSA. CDR3 DNA sequence: TGTGCCAGCTCGTTTGCAGGTCGCGAGCAGTACTTC. This translates into CASSFAGREQYF.

This clone was recorded many times. The chain joins TRBV7-9 to TRBJ1-2; a possible D gene is TRBD1 (6 bases). Between the trimmed V and J ends, which lost 0 bases and 2 bases, there was a span of 10 bases. Germline CDR1 reads SEHNR; CDR2 reads FQNEAQ (reference sequence). This CDR3 contains 15 residues. The DNA for the CDR3 is TGTGCCAGCAGCTTAGCTGGGGGCCGGAACTATGGCTACACCTTC. Its protein is CASSLAGGRNYGYTF.

The chain uses TRBV7-2 and TRBJ2-7, with D hard to call. CDR1 is SGHTA and CDR2 is FQGNSA in the germline V gene. This CDR3 contains 13 residues. V lost 1 base, J lost 4 bases, and 8 bases lay in between. The DNA for the CDR3 is TGTGCCAGCAGCTTAGGTGGACCTTACGAGCAGTACGTC. Protein sequence: CASSLGGPYEQYV.

This clone was seen a few times. The chain combines TRBV9 with TRBJ1-6; tentative D call: TRBD1 (5 bases). Germline V lookup: CDR1 SGDLS, CDR2 YYNGEE. The CDR3 spans 19 residues. Trimming removed 1 base at V and 8 bases at J, with 25 bases between. Written as DNA, the CDR3 is TGTGCCAGCAGCGTATTACCGCCCCCGGGGCGAAAGTTGGATTCACCCCTCCACTTT. Translation: CASSVLPPPGRKLDSPLHF.

The chain is built from TRBV7-7 and TRBJ1-3; D remains ambiguous. From germline, CDR1 is SSHAT and CDR2 FNYEAQ (reference sequence). CDR3 length: 13 amino acids. V was shortened by 6 bases and J by 4 bases, with 10 bases between the two germline ends. The CDR3 here is CASSPDGGNTIYF. CDR3 nucleotide sequence: TGTGCCAGCAGTCCGGACGGAGGAAACACCATATATTTT.

This clone was seen once. The rearrangement links TRBV28 to TRBJ2-1, with D maybe TRBD1 (6 bases). Trimming took 6 bases from V and 4 from J, leaving 10 bases between them. Germline V gives CDR1 MDHEN, CDR2 SYDVKM. This CDR3 contains 13 residues. The CDR3 sequence: CASSQQGYNEQFF. For the CDR3, the DNA is TGTGCCAGCAGCCAACAGGGTTACAATGAGCAGTTCTTC.

The rearrangement links TRBV28 to TRBJ1-2; the match to TRBD1 covers 9 bases. This CDR3 has 16 amino acids. CDR1 is MDHEN and CDR2 is SYDVKM in the germline V gene. The V segment lost 5 bases and the J segment 4 bases; nucleotides outside the gene matches: 11. The CDR3 loop is CASSPTPGQGIYGYTF. In nucleotides, the CDR3 is TGTGCCAGCAGTCCTACTCCGGGACAGGGAATCTATGGCTACACCTTC.

The rearrangement joins TRBV18 to TRBJ2-2; D is unresolved. V lost 3 bases to trimming and J lost 1 base, with 3 bases between them. Germline-derived CDR1 and CDR2 are KGHSH and LQKENI. There are 13 residues in the CDR3. For the CDR3, the DNA is TGTGCCAGCTCACCGAGGAACACCGGGGAGCTGTTTTTT. Translated, it gives CASSPRNTGELFF. Complete variable domain (other parts from reference TRBV18 and TRBJ2-2): NAGVMQNPRHLVRRRGQEARLRCSPMKGHSHVYWYRQLPEEGLKFMVYLQKENIIDESGMPKERFSAEFPKEGPSILRIQQVVRGDSAAYFCASSPRNTGELFFGEGSRLTVL.

V is TRBV5-5 and J is TRBJ1-5, with D possibly being TRBD1 (6 bases). Germline-derived CDR1 and CDR2 are SGHKS and YYEKEE (reference sequence). Trimming removed 1 base at V and 1 base at J, with 6 bases between. The CDR3 contains 14 residues. The DNA of the CDR3 is TGTGCCAGCAGCTTGACAGGGAGCAATCAGCCCCAGCATTTT. Translated: CASSLTGSNQPQHF. The complete variable domain, with remaining parts taken from reference TRBV5-5 and TRBJ1-5, reads DAGVTQSPTHLIKTRGQQVTLRCSPISGHKSVSWYQQVLGQGPQFIFQYYEKEERGRGNFPDRFSARQFPNYSSELNVNALLLGDSALYLCASSLTGSNQPQHFGDGTRLSIL.

The sample holds a few counts of this clone. The V gene is TRBV5-4, the J gene TRBJ2-7, with 12 bases matching TRBD2. This CDR3 contains 16 residues. Germline V gives CDR1 SGHNT, CDR2 YYREEE (reference sequence). Germline trimming cut 4 bases from V and 5 bases from J; bases unmatched to any gene: 10. In DNA, the CDR3 is TGTGCCAGCAGCCCGGCCCTAGCGGGAGGGCCGAACGAGCAGTACTTC. Protein product: CASSPALAGGPNEQYF. Supplemented by reference TRBV5-4 and TRBJ2-7, the full variable domain reads ETGVTQSPTHLIKTRGQQVTLRCSSQSGHNTVSWYQQALGQGPQFIFQYYREEENGRGNFPPRFSGLQFPNYSSELNVNALELDDSALYLCASSPALAGGPNEQYFGPGTRLTVT.

The J gene is TRBJ1-2, the V gene TRBV7-2, with D perhaps TRBD1 (5 bases). The CDR3 runs to 15 residues. Trimming stripped 2 bases from V and 4 bases from J, with 14 bases between. Germline V gene lookup returns CDR1 SGHTA and CDR2 FQGNSA. CDR3 region: CASSLFYGGGYGYTF. CDR3 nucleotide sequence: TGTGCCAGCAGCTTATTCTACGGGGGAGGCTATGGCTACACCTTC. The full variable domain, in which reference TRBV7-2 and TRBJ1-2 provide the parts outside the CDR3, is GAGVSQSPSNKVTEKGKDVELRCDPISGHTALYWYRQSLGQGLEFLIYFQGNSAPDKSGLPSDRFSAERTGGSVSTLTIQRTQQEDSAVYLCASSLFYGGGYGYTFGSGTRLTVV.

This clone showed up just once. The chain combines TRBV6-5 with TRBJ2-7; 8 nucleotides match TRBD1. The CDR3 totals 15 residues. The ends lost 2 bases at V and 2 bases at J; junction bases unmatched: 5. From germline, CDR1 is MNHEY and CDR2 SVGAGI. CDR3 nucleotide sequence: TGTGCCAGCAGTTACGGGGGACAGGCAGCCTACGAGCAGTACGTC. Translation gives CASSYGGQAAYEQYV.

This clone was seen just once. This chain joins TRBV7-9 and TRBJ1-2; a possible D gene is TRBD1 (6 bases). CDR1 SEHNR and CDR2 FQNEAQ come from the germline V gene (reference sequence). The CDR3 covers 13 residues. V was trimmed by 4 bases and J by 4 bases, leaving 10 bases between them. The chain's CDR3 is CASSYRVGYGYTF. The CDR3 coding sequence is TGTGCCAGCAGCTACAGGGTCGGCTATGGCTACACCTTC.

The rearrangement links TRBV20-1 to TRBJ2-1, with 8 positions matching TRBD2. CDR1 is DFQATT and CDR2 is SNEGSKA in the germline V gene (reference sequence). The length of the CDR3 is 14 residues. The junction had 7 bases not matched to a gene; V was cut back by 3 bases and J by 6 bases. The CDR3 protein is CSASKAGVPNEQFF. CDR3 sequence (DNA): TGCAGTGCTAGTAAAGCGGGGGTGCCCAATGAGCAGTTCTTC.

The J gene is TRBJ2-6, the V gene TRBV6-5; D is ambiguous. The CDR3 runs to 14 residues. Trimming shortened V by 6 bases and J by 2 bases, and 8 bases separated the two germline ends. Germline V CDR1 and CDR2: MNHEY, SVGAGI. CDR3 coding DNA: TGTGCCAGCAGCCGCCGGGCTGGGGCCAACGTCCTGACTTTC. Protein product: CASSRRAGANVLTF.

V and J are TRBV5-1 and TRBJ1-2, with a possible D match to TRBD1 (5 bases). Germline CDR1 SGHRS, CDR2 YFSETQ. The CDR3 loop spans 12 amino acids. V was clipped by 5 bases and J by 4 bases, with 9 bases between them. CDR3 sequence: CASRRDSYGYTF. DNA for the CDR3: TGCGCCAGCAGAAGAGACAGCTATGGCTACACCTTC.

This clone was counted a single time. The chain links TRBV6-5 to TRBJ1-6; TRBD1 is a possible D gene (5 bases). The CDR3 is 15 residues long. The ends were cut back, 1 base at V and 7 bases at J, with 11 bases in the middle. Germline CDR1 and CDR2: MNHEY and SVGAGI. The CDR3 bases are TGTGCCAGCAGTTACTGGGGGGAAGAGAATTCACCCCTCCACTTT. Protein sequence: CASSYWGEENSPLHF.

The J gene is TRBJ2-2, the V gene TRBV5-4, with 10 positions matching TRBD1. CDR1 is SGHNT, CDR2 YYREEE, per germline (reference sequence). The CDR3 loop spans 16 amino acids. With V trimmed by 7 bases and J by 5 bases, 11 bases remained unmatched. The CDR3 protein is CASYDRGLRMTGELFF. The CDR3, as DNA: TGTGCCAGCTACGACAGGGGGCTGAGGATGACCGGGGAGCTGTTTTTT. Filled out from reference TRBV5-4 and TRBJ2-2, the complete variable domain reads ETGVTQSPTHLIKTRGQQVTLRCSSQSGHNTVSWYQQALGQGPQFIFQYYREEENGRGNFPPRFSGLQFPNYSSELNVNALELDDSALYLCASYDRGLRMTGELFFGEGSRLTVL.